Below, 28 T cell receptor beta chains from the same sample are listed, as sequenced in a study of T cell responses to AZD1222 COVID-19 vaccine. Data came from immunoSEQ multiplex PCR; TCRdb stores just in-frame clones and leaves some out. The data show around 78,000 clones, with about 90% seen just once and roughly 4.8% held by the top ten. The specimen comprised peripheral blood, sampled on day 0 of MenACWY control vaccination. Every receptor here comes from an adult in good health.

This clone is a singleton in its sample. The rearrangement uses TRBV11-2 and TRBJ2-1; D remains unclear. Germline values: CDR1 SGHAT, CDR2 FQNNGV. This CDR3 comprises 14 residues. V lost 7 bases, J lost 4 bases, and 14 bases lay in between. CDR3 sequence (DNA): TGTGCCAGCAAATTCTGGGTCGGGTACAATGAGCAGTTCTTC. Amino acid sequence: CASKFWVGYNEQFF.

CDR3 sequence: CASSSPTGPTDTQYF. The CDR3 DNA is TGTGCCAGCAGTTCCCCGACAGGGCCCACAGATACGCAGTATTTT. The chain joins TRBV28 to TRBJ2-3, with 7 bases fitting TRBD1. The CDR3 runs to 15 residues. Looked up from germline, CDR1 is MDHEN and CDR2 is SYDVKM. The V segment lost 4 bases and the J segment 2 bases; nucleotides outside the gene matches: 6.

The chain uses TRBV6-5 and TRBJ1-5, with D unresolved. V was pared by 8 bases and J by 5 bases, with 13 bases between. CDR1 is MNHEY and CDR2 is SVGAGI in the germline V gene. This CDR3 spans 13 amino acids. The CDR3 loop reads CASSDGPDQPQHF. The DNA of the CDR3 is TGTGCCAGCTCGGACGGACCAGATCAGCCCCAGCATTTT.

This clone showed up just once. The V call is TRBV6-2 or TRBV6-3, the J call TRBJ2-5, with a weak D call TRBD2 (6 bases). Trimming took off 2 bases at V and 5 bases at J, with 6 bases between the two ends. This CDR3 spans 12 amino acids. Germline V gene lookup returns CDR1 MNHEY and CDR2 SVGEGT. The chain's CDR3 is CASSYGGETQYF. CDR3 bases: TGTGCCAGCAGTTACGGAGGGGAGACCCAGTACTTC.

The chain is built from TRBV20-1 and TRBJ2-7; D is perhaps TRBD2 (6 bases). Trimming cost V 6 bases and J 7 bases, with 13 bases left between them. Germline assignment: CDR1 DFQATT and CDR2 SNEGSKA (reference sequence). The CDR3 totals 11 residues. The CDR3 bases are TGCAGTGCCGGCCGGGCGGGAGAGCAGTACTTC. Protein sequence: CSAGRAGEQYF.

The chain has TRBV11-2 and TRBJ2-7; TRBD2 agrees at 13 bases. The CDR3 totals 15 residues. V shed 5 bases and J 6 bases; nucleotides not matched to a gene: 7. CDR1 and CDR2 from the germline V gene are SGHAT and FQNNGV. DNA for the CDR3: TGTGCCAGCAGCGGACGGACTAGCGGGAGTGGCGAGCAGTACTTC. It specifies CASSGRTSGSGEQYF.

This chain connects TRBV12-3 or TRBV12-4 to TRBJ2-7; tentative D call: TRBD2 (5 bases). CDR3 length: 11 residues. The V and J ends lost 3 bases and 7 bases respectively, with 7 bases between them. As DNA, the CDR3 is TGTGCCAGCAGTTTCGGCGGGGAGCAGTACTTC. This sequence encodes CASSFGGEQYF.

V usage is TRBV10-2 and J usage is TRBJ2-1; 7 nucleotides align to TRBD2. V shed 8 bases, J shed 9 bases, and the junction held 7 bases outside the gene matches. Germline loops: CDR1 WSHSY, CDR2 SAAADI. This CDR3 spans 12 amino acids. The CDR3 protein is CASGAGEAEQFF. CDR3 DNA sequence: TGCGCCAGCGGGGCGGGAGAGGCTGAGCAGTTCTTC.

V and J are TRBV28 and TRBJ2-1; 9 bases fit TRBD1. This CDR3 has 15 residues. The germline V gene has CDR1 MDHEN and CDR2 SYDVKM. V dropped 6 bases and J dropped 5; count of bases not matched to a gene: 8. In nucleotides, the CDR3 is TGTGCCAGCAGCCCCGGGACAGGGCCAAACAATGAGCAGTTCTTC. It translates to CASSPGTGPNNEQFF.

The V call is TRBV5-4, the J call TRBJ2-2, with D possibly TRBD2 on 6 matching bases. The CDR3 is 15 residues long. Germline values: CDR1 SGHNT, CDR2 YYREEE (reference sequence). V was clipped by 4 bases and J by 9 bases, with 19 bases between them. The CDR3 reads CASSAEGGLSWELFF. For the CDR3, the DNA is TGTGCCAGCAGCGCCGAAGGAGGGCTGTCGTGGGAGCTGTTTTTT.

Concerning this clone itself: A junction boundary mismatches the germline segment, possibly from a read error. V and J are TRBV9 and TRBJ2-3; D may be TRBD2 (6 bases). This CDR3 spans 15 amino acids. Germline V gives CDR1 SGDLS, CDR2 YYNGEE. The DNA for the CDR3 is TGTGTCAGCAGCGCCACCGGGACTAGCACAGATACGCAGTATTTT. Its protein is CVSSATGTSTDTQYF.

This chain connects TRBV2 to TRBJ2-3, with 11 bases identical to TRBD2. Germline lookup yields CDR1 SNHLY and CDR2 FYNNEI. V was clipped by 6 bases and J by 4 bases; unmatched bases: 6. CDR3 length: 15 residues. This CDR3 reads CASRTGLAASDTQYF. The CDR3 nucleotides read TGTGCCAGCAGAACGGGACTAGCGGCTTCAGATACGCAGTATTTT.

As DNA, the CDR3 is TGTGCCAGCAGTTACTCGCCCGGGACAGTCAATCAGCCCCAGCATTTT. This codes for CASSYSPGTVNQPQHF. The V and J genes are TRBV6-2 or TRBV6-3 and TRBJ1-5; 7 nucleotides line up with TRBD1. Germline-derived CDR1 and CDR2 are MNHEY and SVGEGT. There are 16 residues in the CDR3. Trimming at V came to 0 bases and at J to 3 bases, leaving 5 bases not matched to a gene.

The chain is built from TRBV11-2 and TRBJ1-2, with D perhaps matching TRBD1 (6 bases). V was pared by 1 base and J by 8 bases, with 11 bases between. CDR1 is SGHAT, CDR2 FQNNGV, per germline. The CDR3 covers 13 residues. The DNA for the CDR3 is TGTGCCAGCAGCTTAGGTGCAGGGGACGGCTACACCTTC. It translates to CASSLGAGDGYTF.

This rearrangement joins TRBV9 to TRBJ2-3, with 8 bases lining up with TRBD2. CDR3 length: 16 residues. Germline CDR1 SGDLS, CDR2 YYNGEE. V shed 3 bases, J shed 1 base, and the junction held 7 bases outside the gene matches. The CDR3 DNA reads TGTGCCAGCAGCGAACGGGAGGGCCATGGCACAGATACGCAGTATTTT. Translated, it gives CASSEREGHGTDTQYF.

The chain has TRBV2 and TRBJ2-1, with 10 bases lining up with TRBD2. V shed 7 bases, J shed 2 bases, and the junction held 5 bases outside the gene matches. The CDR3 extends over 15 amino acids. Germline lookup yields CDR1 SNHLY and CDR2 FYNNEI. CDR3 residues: CASISGTSAYNEQFF. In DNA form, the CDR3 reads TGTGCCAGCATATCCGGGACTAGCGCCTACAATGAGCAGTTCTTC.

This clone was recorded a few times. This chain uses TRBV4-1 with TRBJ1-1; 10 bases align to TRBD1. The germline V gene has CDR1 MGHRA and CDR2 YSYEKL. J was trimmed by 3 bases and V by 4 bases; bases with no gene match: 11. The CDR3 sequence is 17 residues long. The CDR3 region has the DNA TGCGCCAGCAGCCGACTAACAGGGGGGACAGGGGACACTGAAGCTTTCTTT. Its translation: CASSRLTGGTGDTEAFF.

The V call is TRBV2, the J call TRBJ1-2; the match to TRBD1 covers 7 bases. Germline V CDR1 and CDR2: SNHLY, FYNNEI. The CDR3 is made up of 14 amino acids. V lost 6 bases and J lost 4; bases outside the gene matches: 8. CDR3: CASRDLDRPYGYTF. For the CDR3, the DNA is TGTGCCAGCAGGGACCTGGACAGGCCCTATGGCTACACCTTC.

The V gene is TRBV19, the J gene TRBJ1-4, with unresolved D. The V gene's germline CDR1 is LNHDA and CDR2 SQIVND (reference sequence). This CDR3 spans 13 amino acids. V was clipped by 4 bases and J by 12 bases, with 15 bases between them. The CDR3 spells CASSTGPGGQLFF. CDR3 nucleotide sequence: TGTGCCAGTAGTACTGGACCCGGTGGGCAACTGTTTTTT.

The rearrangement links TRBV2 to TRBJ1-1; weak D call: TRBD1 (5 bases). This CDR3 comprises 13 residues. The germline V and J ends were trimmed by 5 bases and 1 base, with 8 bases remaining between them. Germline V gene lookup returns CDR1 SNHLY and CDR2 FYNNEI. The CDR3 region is CASSSDRNTEAFF. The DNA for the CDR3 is TGTGCCAGCAGTTCCGACAGGAACACTGAAGCTTTCTTT.

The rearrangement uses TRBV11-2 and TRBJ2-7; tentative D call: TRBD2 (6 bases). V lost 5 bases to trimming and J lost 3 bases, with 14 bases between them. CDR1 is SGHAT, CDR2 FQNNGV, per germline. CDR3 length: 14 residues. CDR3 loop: CASSPGDPFYEQYF. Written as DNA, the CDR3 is TGTGCCAGCAGCCCGGGGGACCCCTTCTACGAGCAGTACTTC. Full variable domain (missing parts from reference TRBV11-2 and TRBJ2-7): EAGVAQSPRYKIIEKRQSVAFWCNPISGHATLYWYQQILGQGPKLLIQFQNNGVVDDSQLPKDRFSAERLKGVDSTLKIQPAKLEDSAVYLCASSPGDPFYEQYFGPGTRLTVT.

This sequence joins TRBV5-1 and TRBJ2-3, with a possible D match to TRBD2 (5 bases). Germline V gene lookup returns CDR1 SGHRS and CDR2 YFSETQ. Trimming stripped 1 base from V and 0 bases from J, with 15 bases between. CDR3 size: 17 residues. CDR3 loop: CASSLPPAAASTDTQYF. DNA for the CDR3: TGCGCCAGCAGCTTGCCCCCCGCAGCGGCTAGCACAGATACGCAGTATTTT.

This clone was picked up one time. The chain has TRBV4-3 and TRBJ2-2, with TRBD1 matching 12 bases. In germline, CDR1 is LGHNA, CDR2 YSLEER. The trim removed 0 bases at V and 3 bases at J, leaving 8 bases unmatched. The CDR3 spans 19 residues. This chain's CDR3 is CASSQEPGQGAWDTGELFF. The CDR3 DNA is TGCGCCAGCAGCCAAGAACCGGGACAGGGGGCTTGGGACACCGGGGAGCTGTTTTTT.

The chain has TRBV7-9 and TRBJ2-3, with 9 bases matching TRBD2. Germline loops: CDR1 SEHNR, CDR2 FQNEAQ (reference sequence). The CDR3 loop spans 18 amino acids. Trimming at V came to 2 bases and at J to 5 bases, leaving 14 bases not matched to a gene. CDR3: CASSLRTSGPPGRDTQYF. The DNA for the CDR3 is TGTGCCAGCAGCTTACGCACTAGCGGGCCCCCCGGACGAGATACGCAGTATTTT.

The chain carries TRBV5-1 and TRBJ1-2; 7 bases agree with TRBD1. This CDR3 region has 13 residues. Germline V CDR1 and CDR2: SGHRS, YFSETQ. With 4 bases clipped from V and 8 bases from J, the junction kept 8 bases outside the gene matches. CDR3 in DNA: TGCGCCAGCAGCGAGGGACAGCCCCAAGGCTACACCTTC. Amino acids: CASSEGQPQGYTF. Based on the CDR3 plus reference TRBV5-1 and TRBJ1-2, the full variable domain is KAGVTQTPRYLIKTRGQQVTLSCSPISGHRSVSWYQQTPGQGLQFLFEYFSETQRNKGNFPGRFSGRQFSNSRSEMNVSTLELGDSALYLCASSEGQPQGYTFGSGTRLTVV.

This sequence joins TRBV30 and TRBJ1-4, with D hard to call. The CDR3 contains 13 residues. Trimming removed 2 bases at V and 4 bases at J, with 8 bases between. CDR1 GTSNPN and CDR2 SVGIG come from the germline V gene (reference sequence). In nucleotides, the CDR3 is TGTGCCTGGAGTTCGGGTTTTAATGAAAAACTGTTTTTT. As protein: CAWSSGFNEKLFF. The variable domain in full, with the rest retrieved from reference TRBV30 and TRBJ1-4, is SQTIHQWPATLVQPVGSPLSLECTVEGTSNPNLYWYRQAAGRGLQLLFYSVGIGQISSEVPQNLSASRPQDRQFILSSKKLLLSDSGFYLCAWSSGFNEKLFFGSGTQLSVL.

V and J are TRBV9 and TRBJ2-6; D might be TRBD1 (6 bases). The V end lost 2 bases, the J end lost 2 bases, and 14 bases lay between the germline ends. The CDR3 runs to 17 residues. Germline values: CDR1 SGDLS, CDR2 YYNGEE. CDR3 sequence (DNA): TGTGCCAGCAGCGTTCAGGGGACATCTACTGGGGCCAACGTCCTGACTTTC. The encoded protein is CASSVQGTSTGANVLTF.

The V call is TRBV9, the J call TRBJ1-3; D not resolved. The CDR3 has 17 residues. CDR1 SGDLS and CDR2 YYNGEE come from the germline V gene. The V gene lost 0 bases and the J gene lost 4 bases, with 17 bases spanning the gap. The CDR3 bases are TGTGCCAGCAGCGTAGACCCGGACCCGAACGTCGGAAACACCATATATTTT. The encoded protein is CASSVDPDPNVGNTIYF.